The subject of this entry is one TCR beta chain. The sample comes from a study of T cells expressing NK-cell markers. TCRdb reworked the 5' RACE reads into one entry per CDR3 protein, no DNA. Its listing shows 250,000 or so distinct CDR3 sequences. There are 12 residues in the CDR3. CDR1 is SQVTM and CDR2 is ANQGSEA in the germline V gene. This clonotype was obtained from a woman between 18 and 70 years old in good health. Sequencing input: blood T cells: a sorted CD56 or NKG2C T cell subset, CD4+ or CD8+ T cells, or bulk PBMC T cells (not recorded which). This chain connects TRBV29-1 to TRBJ1-1; without DNA, the TCRdb call of TRBD1 cannot be checked. The CDR3 reads CSAGSGGTEAFF.